Listed here is a single T cell receptor beta chain. The antigen is not known. The data originate from a study of blood T cells in healthy people across ages. Trimming removed 2 bases from V and 1 base from J; junction bases left unmatched: 1. The CDR3 runs to 14 residues. Germline CDR1 MNHEY, CDR2 SVGEGT. A second 7 to 11 cycle PCR used barcoded and J-beta primers. A single record per CDR3 protein comes from TCRdb applying MiXCR to the 5' RACE reads. The top ten hold around 4% of the sample, which has roughly 1.5 million distinct CDR3 sequences, 40% to 45% seen once. Study-level points and caveats: Measured against age, TCR beta diversity per million T cells decreased in a roughly linear manner. Researchers judged that diversity estimates from one million T cells fell short of true values. TCR beta diversity correlated strongly with naive T cell percentage.

This TCR was sampled from a young woman in good health. Sequences were obtained from blood. The chain joins TRBV6-2 or TRBV6-3 to TRBJ2-7; 8 positions match TRBD2. CDR3 loop: CASSYERGSYEQYF. The CDR3 coding sequence is TGTGCCAGCAGTTACGAGCGGGGGTCCTACGAGCAGTACTTC.